The clone carrying this T cell receptor beta chain has a single count. It was CD45RO-negative cells, positively selected for CCR7, that made up naive CD8 cells, with terminally differentiated effector memory CD45RA+ cells excluded. The data stem from a study of shared clonotypes between healthy human individuals. Clones were sequenced by immunoSEQ multiplex PCR, and TCRdb holds only the in-frame ones, with some missing. Among around 600,000 clones listed, around 96% were seen once. Trimming took 3 bases from V and 8 from J; bases not matched to a gene: 7. This CDR3 spans 14 amino acids. Germline V gene sequence: CDR1 SGHNT, CDR2 YYREEE (reference sequence).

The clonotype was recovered from a woman under 40 in good health. This chain links TRBV5-4 with TRBJ2-1; 8 nucleotides line up with TRBD2. The material sequenced was naive CD8+ T cells sorted from blood. CDR3 region: CASSSGLVVHEQFF. In nucleotides, the CDR3 is TGTGCCAGCAGCTCGGGACTAGTTGTACATGAGCAGTTCTTC.